This TCR beta chain was observed in a study of shared clonotypes between healthy human individuals. At the level of the study: Three plates were used per donor for CD4 naive, three for CD4 memory, two for CD8 naive and one for CD8 memory.

Positively selected for CCR7, the CD45RO-negative cells used as naive CD8 cells excluded terminally differentiated effector memory CD45RA+ cells. Per the original data handling: ImmunoSEQ only sent back junction sequences with no quality scores, so filtering was done differently. Clones were sequenced by immunoSEQ multiplex PCR, and TCRdb holds only the in-frame ones, with some missing. The V and J calls and the clone size are those of that table, but D and trimming were determined from the DNA. The sample has about 2 million clones, approximately 95% seen once. The CDR3 is 15 amino acids. Trimming stripped 4 bases from V and 4 bases from J, with 17 bases between. The germline CDR1 and CDR2 sequences are MNHEY and SMNVEV (reference sequence). The study, taken as a whole, reports: Memory subsets had estimated richness that was generally smaller than that of naive subsets. How much donors shared clonotypes was expected to be affected by sequencing depth.

The count of this clone is one. Its antigen is currently unknown. This receptor was identified in a man aged 18 to 30 in good health. V and J are TRBV27 and TRBJ2-7; tentatively, D is TRBD1 (6 bases). Sequenced input: naive CD8+ T cells sorted from blood. The CDR3 region is CASSSSPGEGYEQYF. CDR3 nucleotides: TGTGCCAGCAGTTCGAGCCCAGGGGAAGGGTACGAGCAGTACTTC.